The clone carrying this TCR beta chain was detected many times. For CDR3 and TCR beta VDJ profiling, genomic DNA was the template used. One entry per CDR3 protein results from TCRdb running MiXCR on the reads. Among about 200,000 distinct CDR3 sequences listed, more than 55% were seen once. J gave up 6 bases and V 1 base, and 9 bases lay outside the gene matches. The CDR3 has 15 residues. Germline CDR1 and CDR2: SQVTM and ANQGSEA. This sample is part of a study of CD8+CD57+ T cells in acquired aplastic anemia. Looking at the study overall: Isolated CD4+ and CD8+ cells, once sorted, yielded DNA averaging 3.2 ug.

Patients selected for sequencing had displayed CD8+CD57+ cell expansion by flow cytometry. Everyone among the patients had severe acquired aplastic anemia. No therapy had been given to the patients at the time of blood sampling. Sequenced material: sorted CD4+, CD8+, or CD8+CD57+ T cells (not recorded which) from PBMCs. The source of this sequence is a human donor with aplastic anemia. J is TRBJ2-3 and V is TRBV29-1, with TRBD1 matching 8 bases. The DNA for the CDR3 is TGCAGCGTTGAAGGAGGGAGGACAGGGATGGATACGCAGTATTTT. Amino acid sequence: CSVEGGRTGMDTQYF.